This T cell receptor (beta chain) was recorded in a study of OX40 agonist ivuxolimab in advanced cancers. Whole-study results and caveats: The average count of expanded clones was higher among CD8+ T cells than among CD4+.

CDR1 and CDR2 from the germline V gene are LNHDA and SQIVND (reference sequence). V lost 5 bases and J 1 base, leaving 8 bases between the germline ends. This CDR3 spans 14 amino acids. Regarding this clone: Its matching antigen is unknown.

Clones were read by immunoSEQ multiplex PCR, and TCRdb kept only the in-frame ones, dropping some. The table includes about 49,000 clones, less than 90% detected once. If patients had autoimmune disease history or systemic immunosuppression, they were excluded. This sequence joins TRBV19 and TRBJ1-4; D not resolved. Sequencing was performed on CD4+ or CD8+ T cells sorted from blood, taken in a trial of the OX40 agonist ivuxolimab. The source is an adult with an advanced solid tumor such as melanoma, head and neck, liver or kidney cancer. The CDR3 region is CASSATVTNEKLFF. The CDR3 nucleotides read TGTGCCAGTAGTGCAACGGTAACTAATGAAAAACTGTTTTTT.